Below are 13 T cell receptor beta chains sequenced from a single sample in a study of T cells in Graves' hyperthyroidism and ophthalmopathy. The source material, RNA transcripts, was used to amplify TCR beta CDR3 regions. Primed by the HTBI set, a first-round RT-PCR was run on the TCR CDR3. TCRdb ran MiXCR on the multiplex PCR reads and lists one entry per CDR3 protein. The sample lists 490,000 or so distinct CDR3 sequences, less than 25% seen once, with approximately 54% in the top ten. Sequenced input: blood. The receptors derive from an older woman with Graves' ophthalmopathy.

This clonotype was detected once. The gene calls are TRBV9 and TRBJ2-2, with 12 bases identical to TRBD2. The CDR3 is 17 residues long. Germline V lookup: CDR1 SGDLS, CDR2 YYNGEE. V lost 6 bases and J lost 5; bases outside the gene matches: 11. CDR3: CASTQLAGGVGTGELFF. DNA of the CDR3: TGTGCCAGCACCCAACTAGCGGGAGGAGTCGGTACCGGGGAGCTGTTTTTT.

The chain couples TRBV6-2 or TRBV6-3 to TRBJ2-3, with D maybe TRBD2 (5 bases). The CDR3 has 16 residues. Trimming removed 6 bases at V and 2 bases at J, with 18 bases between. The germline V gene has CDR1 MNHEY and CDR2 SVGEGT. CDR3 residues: CASRRTGSPLTDTQYF. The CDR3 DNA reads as TGTGCCAGCAGAAGAACGGGGTCTCCTCTCACAGATACGCAGTATTTT.

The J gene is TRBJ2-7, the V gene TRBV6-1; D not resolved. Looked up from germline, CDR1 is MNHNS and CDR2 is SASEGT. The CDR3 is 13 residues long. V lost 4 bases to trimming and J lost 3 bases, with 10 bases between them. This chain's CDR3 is CASSARPCYEQYF. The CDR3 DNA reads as TGTGCCAGCAGTGCGCGACCTTGCTACGAGCAGTACTTC.

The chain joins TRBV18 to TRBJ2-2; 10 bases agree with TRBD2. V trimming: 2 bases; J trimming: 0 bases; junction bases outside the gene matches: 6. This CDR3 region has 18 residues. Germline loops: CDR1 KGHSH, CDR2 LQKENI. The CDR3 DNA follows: TGTGCCAGCTCACCAAAGGGACTAGCGCCAACGAACACCGGGGAGCTGTTTTTT. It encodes CASSPKGLAPTNTGELFF.

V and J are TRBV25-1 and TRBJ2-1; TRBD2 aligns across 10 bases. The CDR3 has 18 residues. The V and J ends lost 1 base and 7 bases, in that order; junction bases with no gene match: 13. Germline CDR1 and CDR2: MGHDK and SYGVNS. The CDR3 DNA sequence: TGTGCCAGCAGTGAATGGCCTTCCCTAGCGGGAGCTGGAAATGAGCAGTTCTTC. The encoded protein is CASSEWPSLAGAGNEQFF.

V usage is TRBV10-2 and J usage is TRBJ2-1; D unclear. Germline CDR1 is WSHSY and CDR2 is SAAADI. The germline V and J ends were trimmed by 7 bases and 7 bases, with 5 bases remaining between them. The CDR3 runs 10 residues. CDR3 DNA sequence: TGCGCCAGCAAGGAGAATGAGCAGTTCTTC. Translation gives CASKENEQFF.

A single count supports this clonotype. CDR3 sequence reads: CASSPPRDRAEQYF. CDR3 DNA: TGTGCCAGCTCACCACCCCGGGACAGGGCTGAGCAGTACTTC. The V and J genes are TRBV18 and TRBJ2-7; TRBD1 matches at 9 bases. The germline V gene has CDR1 KGHSH and CDR2 LQKENI. The CDR3 is 14 residues long. The trim removed 0 bases at V and 7 bases at J, leaving 4 bases unmatched.

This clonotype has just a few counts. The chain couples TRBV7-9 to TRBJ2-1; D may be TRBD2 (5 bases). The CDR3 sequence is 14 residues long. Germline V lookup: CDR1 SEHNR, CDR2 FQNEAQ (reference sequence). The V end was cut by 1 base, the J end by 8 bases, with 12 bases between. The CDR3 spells CASSLGEYGDEQFF. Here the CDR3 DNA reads TGTGCCAGCAGCTTAGGGGAGTATGGGGATGAGCAGTTCTTC.

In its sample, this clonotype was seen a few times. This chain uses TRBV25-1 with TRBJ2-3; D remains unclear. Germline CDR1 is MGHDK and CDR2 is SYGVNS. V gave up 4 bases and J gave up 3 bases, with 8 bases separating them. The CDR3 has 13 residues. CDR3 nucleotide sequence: TGTGCCAGCAGTGTTGCAGCAACAGATACGCAGTATTTT. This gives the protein CASSVAATDTQYF.

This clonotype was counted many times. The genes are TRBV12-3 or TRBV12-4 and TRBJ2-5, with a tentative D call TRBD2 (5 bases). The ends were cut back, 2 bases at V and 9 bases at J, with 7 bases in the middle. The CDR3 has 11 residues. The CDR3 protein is CASSLYGAQYF. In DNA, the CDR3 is TGTGCCAGCAGTTTATACGGGGCCCAGTACTTC.

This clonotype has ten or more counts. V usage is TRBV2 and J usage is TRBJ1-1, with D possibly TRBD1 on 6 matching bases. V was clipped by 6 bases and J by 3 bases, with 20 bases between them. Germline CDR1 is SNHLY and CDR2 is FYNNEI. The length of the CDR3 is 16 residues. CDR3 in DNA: TGTGCCAGCAGCCGCGGGCAGGGGTGGCGGGACACTGAAGCTTTCTTT. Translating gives CASSRGQGWRDTEAFF.

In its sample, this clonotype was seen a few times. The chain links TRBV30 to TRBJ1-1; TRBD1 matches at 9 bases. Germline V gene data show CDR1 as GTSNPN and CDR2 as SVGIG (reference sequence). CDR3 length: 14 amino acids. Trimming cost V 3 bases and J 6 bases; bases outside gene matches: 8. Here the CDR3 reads CAWRRDRVTPEAFF. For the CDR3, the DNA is TGTGCCTGGAGACGGGACAGGGTGACCCCTGAAGCTTTCTTT.

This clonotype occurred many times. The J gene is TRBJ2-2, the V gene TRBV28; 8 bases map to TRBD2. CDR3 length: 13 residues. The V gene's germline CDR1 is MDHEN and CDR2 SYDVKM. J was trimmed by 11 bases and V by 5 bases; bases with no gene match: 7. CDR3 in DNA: TGTGCCAGCAGTCCCCCGGGGGGGCACGAGCTGTTTTTT. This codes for CASSPPGGHELFF.